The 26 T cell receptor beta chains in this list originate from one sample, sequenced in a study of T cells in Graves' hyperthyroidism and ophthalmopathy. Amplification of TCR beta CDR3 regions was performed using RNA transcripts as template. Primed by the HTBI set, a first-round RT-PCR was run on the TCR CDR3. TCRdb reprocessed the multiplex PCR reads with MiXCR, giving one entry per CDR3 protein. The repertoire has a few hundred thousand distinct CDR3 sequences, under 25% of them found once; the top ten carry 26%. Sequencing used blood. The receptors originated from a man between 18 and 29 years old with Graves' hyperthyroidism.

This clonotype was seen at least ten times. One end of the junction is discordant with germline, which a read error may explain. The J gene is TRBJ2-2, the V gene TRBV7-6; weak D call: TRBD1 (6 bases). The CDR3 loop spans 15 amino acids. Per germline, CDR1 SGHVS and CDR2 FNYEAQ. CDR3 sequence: CASTNGQPNTGELFF. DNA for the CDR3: TGTGCCAGCACCAACGGACAGCCGAACACCGGGGAACTGTTTTTT.

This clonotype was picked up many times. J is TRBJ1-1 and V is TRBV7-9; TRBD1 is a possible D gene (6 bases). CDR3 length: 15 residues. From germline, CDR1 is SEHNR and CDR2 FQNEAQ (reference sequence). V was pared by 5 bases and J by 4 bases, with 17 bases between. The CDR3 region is CASSNGGHLGTEAFF. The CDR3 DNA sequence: TGTGCCAGCAGCAACGGGGGGCATTTGGGCACTGAAGCTTTCTTT.

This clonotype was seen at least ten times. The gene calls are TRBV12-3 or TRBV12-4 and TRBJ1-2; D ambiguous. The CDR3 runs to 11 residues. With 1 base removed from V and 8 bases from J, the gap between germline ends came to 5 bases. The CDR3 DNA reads TGTGCCAGCAGTTTAGGTCAGGGCTACACCTTC. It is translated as CASSLGQGYTF.

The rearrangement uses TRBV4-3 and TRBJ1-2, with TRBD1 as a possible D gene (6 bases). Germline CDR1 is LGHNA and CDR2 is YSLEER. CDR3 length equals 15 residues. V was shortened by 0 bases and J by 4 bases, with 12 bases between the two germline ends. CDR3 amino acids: CASSQEQGYGYGYTF. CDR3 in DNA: TGCGCCAGCAGCCAAGAGCAGGGGTACGGCTATGGCTACACCTTC.

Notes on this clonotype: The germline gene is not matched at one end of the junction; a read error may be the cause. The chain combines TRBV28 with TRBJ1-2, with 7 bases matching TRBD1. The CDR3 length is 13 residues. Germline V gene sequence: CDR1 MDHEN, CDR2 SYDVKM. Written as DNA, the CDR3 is TGTTCCAGCAGCTCAGGGACAGCGTATGGCTACACCTTC. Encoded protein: CSSSSGTAYGYTF.

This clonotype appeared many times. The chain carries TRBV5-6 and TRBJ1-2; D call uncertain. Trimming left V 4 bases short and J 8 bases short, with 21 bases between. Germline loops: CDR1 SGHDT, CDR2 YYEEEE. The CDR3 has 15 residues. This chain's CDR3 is CASSDTMDVGRGYTF. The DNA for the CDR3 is TGTGCCAGCAGCGATACTATGGACGTTGGCAGGGGCTACACCTTC.

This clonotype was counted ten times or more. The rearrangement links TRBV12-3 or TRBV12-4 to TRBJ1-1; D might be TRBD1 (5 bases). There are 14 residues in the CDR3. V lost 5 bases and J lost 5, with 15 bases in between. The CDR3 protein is CASSAREGWTEAFF. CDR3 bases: TGTGCCAGCAGTGCCAGGGAAGGATGGACTGAAGCTTTCTTT.

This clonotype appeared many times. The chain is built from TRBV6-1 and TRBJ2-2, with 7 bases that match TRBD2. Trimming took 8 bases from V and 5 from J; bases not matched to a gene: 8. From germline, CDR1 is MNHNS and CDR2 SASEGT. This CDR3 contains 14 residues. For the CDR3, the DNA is TGTGCCAGCCGCTGGGGGGGAAGGACCGGGGAGCTGTTTTTT. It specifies CASRWGGRTGELFF.

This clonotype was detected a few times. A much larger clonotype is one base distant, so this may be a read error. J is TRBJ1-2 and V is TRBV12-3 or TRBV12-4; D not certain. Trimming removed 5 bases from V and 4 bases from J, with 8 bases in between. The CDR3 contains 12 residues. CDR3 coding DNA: TGTGCCAGCAGTCGGGCCCCCTATGGCTACACCTTC. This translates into CASSRAPYGYTF.

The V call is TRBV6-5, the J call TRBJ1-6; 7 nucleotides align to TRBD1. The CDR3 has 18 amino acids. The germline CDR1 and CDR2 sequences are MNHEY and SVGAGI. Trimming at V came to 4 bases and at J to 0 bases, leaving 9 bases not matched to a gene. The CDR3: CASSSRQGSSSYNSPLHF. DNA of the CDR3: TGTGCCAGCAGTTCTCGACAGGGTAGTTCCTCCTATAATTCACCCCTCCACTTT.

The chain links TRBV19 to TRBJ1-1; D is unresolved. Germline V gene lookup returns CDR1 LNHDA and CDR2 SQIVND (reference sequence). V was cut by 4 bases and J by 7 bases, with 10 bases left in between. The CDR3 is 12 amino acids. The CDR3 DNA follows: TGTGCCAGTAGTAACGGAGGGAATGAAGCTTTCTTT. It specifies CASSNGGNEAFF.

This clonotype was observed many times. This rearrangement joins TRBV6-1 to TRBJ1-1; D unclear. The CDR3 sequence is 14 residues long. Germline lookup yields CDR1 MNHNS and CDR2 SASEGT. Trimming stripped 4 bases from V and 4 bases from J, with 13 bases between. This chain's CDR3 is CASSGLGGITEAFF. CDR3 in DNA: TGTGCCAGCAGTGGACTGGGTGGTATCACTGAAGCTTTCTTT.

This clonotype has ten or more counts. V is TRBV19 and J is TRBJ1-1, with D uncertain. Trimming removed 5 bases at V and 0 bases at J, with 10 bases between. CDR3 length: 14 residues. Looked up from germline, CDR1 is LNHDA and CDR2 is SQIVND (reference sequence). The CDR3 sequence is CASSPLQVNTEAFF. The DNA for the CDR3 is TGTGCCAGTAGTCCCTTACAAGTGAACACTGAAGCTTTCTTT.

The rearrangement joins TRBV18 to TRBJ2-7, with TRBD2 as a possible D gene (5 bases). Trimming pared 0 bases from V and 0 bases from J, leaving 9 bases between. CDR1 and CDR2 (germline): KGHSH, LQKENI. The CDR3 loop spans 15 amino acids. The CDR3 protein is CASSPPLASSYEQYF. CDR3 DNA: TGTGCCAGCTCACCACCTTTAGCGAGCTCCTACGAGCAGTACTTC.

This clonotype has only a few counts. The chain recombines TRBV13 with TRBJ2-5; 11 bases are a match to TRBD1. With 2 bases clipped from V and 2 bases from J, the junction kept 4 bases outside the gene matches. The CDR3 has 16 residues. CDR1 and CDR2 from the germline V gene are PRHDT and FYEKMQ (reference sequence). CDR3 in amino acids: CASSLWDRGLQETQYF. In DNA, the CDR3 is TGTGCCAGCAGCTTATGGGACAGGGGGTTGCAAGAGACCCAGTACTTC.

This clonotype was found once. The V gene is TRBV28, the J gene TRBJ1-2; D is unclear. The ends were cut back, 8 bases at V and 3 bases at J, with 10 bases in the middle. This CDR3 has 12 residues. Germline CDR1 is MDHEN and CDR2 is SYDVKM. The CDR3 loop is CASGRCDYGYTF. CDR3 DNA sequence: TGTGCCAGCGGCAGGTGCGACTATGGCTACACCTTC.

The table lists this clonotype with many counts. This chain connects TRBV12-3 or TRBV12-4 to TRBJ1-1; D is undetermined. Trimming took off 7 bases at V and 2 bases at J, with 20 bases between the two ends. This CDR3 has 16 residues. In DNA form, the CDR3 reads TGTGCCAGCACCCTCGACACCGTAGGCCCAAACACTGAAGCTTTCTTT. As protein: CASTLDTVGPNTEAFF.

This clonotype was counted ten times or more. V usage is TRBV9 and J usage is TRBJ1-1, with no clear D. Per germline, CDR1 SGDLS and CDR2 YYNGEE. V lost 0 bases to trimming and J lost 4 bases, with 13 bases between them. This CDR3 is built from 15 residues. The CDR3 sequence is CASSVAGMGVTEAFF. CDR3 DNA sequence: TGTGCCAGCAGCGTAGCTGGGATGGGAGTCACTGAAGCTTTCTTT.

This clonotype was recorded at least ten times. The CDR3 sequence is CASMGERAGELFF. CDR3 sequence (DNA): TGTGCCAGCATGGGAGAAAGGGCCGGGGAGCTGTTTTTT. The chain combines TRBV27 with TRBJ2-2; TRBD2 is a possible D gene (5 bases). This CDR3 is built from 13 residues. V was trimmed by 7 bases and J by 6 bases, leaving 12 bases between them. Germline CDR1 MNHEY, CDR2 SMNVEV (reference sequence).

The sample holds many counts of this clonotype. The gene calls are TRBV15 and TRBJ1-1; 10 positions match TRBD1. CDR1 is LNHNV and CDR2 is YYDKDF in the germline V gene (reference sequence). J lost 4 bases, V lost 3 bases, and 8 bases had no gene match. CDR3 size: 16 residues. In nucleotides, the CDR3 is TGTGCCACCAGCAGTGAGGGACAGGGGAGAGTCACTGAAGCTTTCTTT. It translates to CATSSEGQGRVTEAFF. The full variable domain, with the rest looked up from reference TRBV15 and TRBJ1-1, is DAMVIQNPRYQVTQFGKPVTLSCSQTLNHNVMYWYQQKSSQAPKLLFHYYDKDFNNEADTPDNFQSRRPNTSFCFLDIRSPGLGDTAMYLCATSSEGQGRVTEAFFGQGTRLTVV.

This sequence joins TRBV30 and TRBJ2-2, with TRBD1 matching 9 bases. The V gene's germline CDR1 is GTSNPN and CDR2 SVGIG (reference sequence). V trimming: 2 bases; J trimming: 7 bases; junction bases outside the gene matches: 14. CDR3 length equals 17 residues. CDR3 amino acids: CAWSHSTGTGFGGELFF. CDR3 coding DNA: TGTGCCTGGAGTCATTCAACCGGGACAGGGTTCGGCGGGGAGCTGTTTTTT.

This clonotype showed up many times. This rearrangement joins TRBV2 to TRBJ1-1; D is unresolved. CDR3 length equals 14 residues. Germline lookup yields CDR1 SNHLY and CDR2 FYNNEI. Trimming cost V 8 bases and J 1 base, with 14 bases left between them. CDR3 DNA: TGTGCCAGCCGTCGGGGTCTCTCGAACACTGAAGCTTTCTTT. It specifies CASRRGLSNTEAFF.

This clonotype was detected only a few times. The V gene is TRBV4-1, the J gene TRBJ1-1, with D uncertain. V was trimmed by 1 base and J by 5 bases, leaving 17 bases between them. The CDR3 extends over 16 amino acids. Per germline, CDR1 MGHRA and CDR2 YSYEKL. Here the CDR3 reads CASSQVGKGGGTEAFF. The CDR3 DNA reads TGCGCCAGCAGCCAAGTTGGTAAGGGAGGAGGAACTGAAGCTTTCTTT.

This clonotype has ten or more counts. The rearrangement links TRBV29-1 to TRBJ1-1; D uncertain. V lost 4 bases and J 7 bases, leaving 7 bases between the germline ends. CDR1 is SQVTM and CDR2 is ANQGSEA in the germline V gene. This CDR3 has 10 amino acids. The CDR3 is CSVGSLEAFF. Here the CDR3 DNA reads TGCAGCGTTGGTTCCCTTGAAGCTTTCTTT. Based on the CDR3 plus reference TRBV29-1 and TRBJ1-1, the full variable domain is SAVISQKPSRDICQRGTSLTIQCQVDSQVTMMFWYRQQPGQSLTLIATANQGSEATYESGFVIDKFPISRPNLTFSTLTVSNMSPEDSSIYLCSVGSLEAFFGQGTRLTVV.

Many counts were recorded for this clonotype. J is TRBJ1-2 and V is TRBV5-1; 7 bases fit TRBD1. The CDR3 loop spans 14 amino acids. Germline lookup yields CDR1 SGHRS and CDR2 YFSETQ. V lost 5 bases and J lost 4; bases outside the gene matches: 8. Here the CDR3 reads CASSSRDRRYGYTF. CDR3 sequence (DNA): TGCGCCAGCAGTTCCCGGGACAGACGCTATGGCTACACCTTC.

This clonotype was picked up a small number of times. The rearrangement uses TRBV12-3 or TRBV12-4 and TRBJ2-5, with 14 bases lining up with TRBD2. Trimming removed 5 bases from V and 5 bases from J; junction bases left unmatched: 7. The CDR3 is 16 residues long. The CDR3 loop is CASSPTSGRAGETQYF. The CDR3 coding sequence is TGTGCCAGCAGTCCGACTAGCGGGAGGGCGGGTGAGACCCAGTACTTC.